Sequencing of this T cell receptor beta chain was carried out in a study of a mutant IDH1 vaccine in newly diagnosed glioma. This clone occurred a few times. Its antigen remains unidentified. The data were produced by immunoSEQ multiplex PCR, yet TCRdb's version contains in-frame clones alone and is incomplete. The table lists some 60,000 clones, approximately 84% of them singletons. Time point reported: week 11, during vaccination. The study gave 300 ug of mutant IDH1 20-mer peptide per vaccine dose, with topical imiquimod. New WHO grade 3 or 4 astrocytomas that were IDH1-mutant and ATRX-lost occurred in the donors. The CDR3 has 13 residues. Trimming took off 6 bases at V and 4 bases at J, with 12 bases between the two ends. Germline V lookup: CDR1 MNHEY, CDR2 SVGAGI.

The receptor comes from a man in his thirties or forties with glioma. This sample comprised PBMCs, obtained from a glioma patient whose treatment included an IDH1 peptide vaccine. The chain is built from TRBV6-5 and TRBJ1-2; D is uncertain. CDR3 in DNA: TGTGCCAGCAGCCGTGGGCCGGGCTATGGCTACACCTTC. Encoded protein: CASSRGPGYGYTF.